A single sample is the source of the 5 T cell receptor beta chains below, sequenced in a study of cytomegalovirus exposure and HLA in healthy donors. The method was immunoSEQ multiplex PCR; TCRdb's version includes in-frame clones alone and lacks a portion of them. The sample carries 200,000 to 250,000 clones, around four fifths recorded once. Sequenced material: PBMCs. All receptors come from a woman under 30 in good health and CMV-seronegative.

J is TRBJ1-1 and V is TRBV6-5; the match to TRBD1 covers 7 bases. This CDR3 contains 14 residues. Germline V gives CDR1 MNHEY, CDR2 SVGAGI. Trimming at V came to 6 bases and at J to 2 bases, leaving 6 bases not matched to a gene. In DNA form, the CDR3 reads TGTGCCAGCAGCCCCGGGACAGAAAACACTGAAGCTTTCTTT. The encoded protein is CASSPGTENTEAFF.

The chain is built from TRBV7-2 and TRBJ2-7; TRBD2 matches 7 bases. Germline V gene sequence: CDR1 SGHTA, CDR2 FQGNSA. V shed 4 bases, J shed 0 bases, and the junction held 9 bases outside the gene matches. This CDR3 has 16 amino acids. The CDR3 coding sequence is TGTGCCAGCAGCTCTGGGCGGGAGCGGGGCTCCTACGAGCAGTACTTC. It encodes CASSSGRERGSYEQYF.

The chain recombines TRBV5-4 with TRBJ1-2; possible D gene TRBD1, 5 bases. Per germline, CDR1 SGHNT and CDR2 YYREEE (reference sequence). This CDR3 region has 13 residues. V was clipped by 4 bases and J by 8 bases, with 15 bases between them. The DNA of the CDR3 is TGTGCCAGCAGCCCGACAGACTATGGGGGCTACACCTTC. Amino acids: CASSPTDYGGYTF.

The CDR3 reads CASNVQGAGEKLFF. The CDR3 DNA reads as TGTGCCAGCAACGTACAGGGGGCGGGAGAAAAACTGTTTTTT. The chain employs TRBV2 and TRBJ1-4; 9 nucleotides agree with TRBD1. This CDR3 is 14 amino acids long. The junction had 8 bases not matched to a gene; V was cut back by 7 bases and J by 8 bases. The germline gives CDR1 SNHLY, CDR2 FYNNEI.

The rearrangement links TRBV15 to TRBJ2-5; D gene uncertain. Between the trimmed V and J ends, which lost 5 bases and 4 bases, there was a span of 14 bases. The length of the CDR3 is 14 residues. The germline V gene encodes CDR1 LNHNV and CDR2 YYDKDF (reference sequence). CDR3 in DNA: TGTGCCACCAGCCCCGAGGCCCCAGGAGAGACCCAGTACTTC. The encoded protein is CATSPEAPGETQYF.